This T cell receptor (beta chain) is drawn from a study of blood T cell repertoires in COVID-19. Overall study context: PBMCs, B-cell-depleted T cells, or T cells provided the cDNA or gDNA that made up the material.

The CDR3 spans 12 residues. Deletions cut 10 bases from V and 5 bases from J, with 14 bases between. From germline, CDR1 is MNHEY and CDR2 SMNVEV (reference sequence). Method: immunoSEQ multiplex PCR; TCRdb's copy keeps in-frame clones and lacks some. Of fewer than 250,000 clones detected, 87% appear once; the ten largest clones hold around 7%. Participant ages covered roughly 18 to 89 years across about 22 US areas. Allocation to cohorts depended on clinical history reported by the participants. This clone was seen only a few times. The TCR originated in a man younger than 40 in a cohort exposed to, infected with or recovered from COVID-19 (not recorded which). The sample was PBMCs or T cells enriched from blood (not recorded which). This rearrangement joins TRBV27 to TRBJ1-2, with D hard to call. In nucleotides, the CDR3 is TGTGCCACGCGAGAAAAGTTTTATGGCTACACCTTC. Translated, it gives CATREKFYGYTF.